A selection of T cell receptor beta chains follows, all from one sample in a study of Ad26.COV2.S vaccination and SARS-CoV-2 variants. Profiled with immunoSEQ multiplex PCR; TCRdb holds only in-frame clones, not every one. This table holds nearly 400,000 clones, 70% to 90% found once. Here the sequenced sample was peripheral blood, taken in a trial of Ad26.COV2.S vaccine versus placebo. The receptors stem from a person between 18 and 65 years old who received the Ad26.COV2.S COVID-19 vaccine or a placebo. Each CDR3 is given with its conserved first and last residue. D genes are given only for firm matches. The listing skips clone size in some rows; elsewhere it reads once, few, many or a size class.

d_gene | j_gene | len | abundance | v_gene | CDR3nt | CDR3aa
. | TRBJ1-1 | 15 | . | TRBV14 | TGTGCCAGCAGCCAGCTGGGCAGCATGAACACTGAAGCTTTCTTT | CASSQLGSMNTEAFF
. | TRBJ1-2 | 13 | . | TRBV19 | TGTGCCAGTAGTATCAAGCTTAACTATGGCTACACCTTC | CASSIKLNYGYTF
TRBD2 | TRBJ2-1 | 19 | . | TRBV7-8 | TGTGCCAGCAGCTCCTCTAGCGGGAGGCTACATAGCTCCTACAATGAGCAGTTCTTC | CASSSSSGRLHSSYNEQFF
TRBD1 | TRBJ1-5 | 16 | once | TRBV7-8 | TGTGCCAGCAGCCCAGCCGGGACAGGGGCCGGTCAGCCCCAGCATTTT | CASSPAGTGAGQPQHF
TRBD1 | TRBJ2-7 | 15 | . | TRBV7-2 | TGTGCCAGCAGCTCTACCCGGGACAGGGCCTACGAGCAGTACTTC | CASSSTRDRAYEQYF
. | TRBJ1-3 | 15 | . | TRBV6-5 | TGTGCCAGCCGGTCCGTCAGGGGTATTGGAAACACCATATATTTT | CASRSVRGIGNTIYF
. | TRBJ1-2 | 14 | once | TRBV7-9 | TGTGCCAGCAGCTTAGCGGGTAGTTTCAGGGGCTACACCTTC | CASSLAGSFRGYTF
. | TRBJ2-7 | 14 | . | TRBV28 | TGTGCCAGCAGGCAGGGAAACTTATACTACGAGCAGTACTTC | CASRQGNLYYEQYF
. | TRBJ1-4 | 16 | . | TRBV5-1 | TGCGCCAGCAGCCCCCGAGCACGCACAGAGGATGAAAAACTGTTTTTT | CASSPRARTEDEKLFF
. | TRBJ2-1 | 12 | . | TRBV21-1 | TGTGCCAGCAGCAAAGATAGGTCTGAGCAGTTCTTC | CASSKDRSEQFF
. | TRBJ2-5 | 12 | . | TRBV7-8 | TGTGCCAGCAGCCGAGGGAGAGAGACCCAGTACTTC | CASSRGRETQYF
. | TRBJ1-1 | 12 | once | TRBV10-3 | TGTGCCATCACCGAACAGGGCACTGAAGCTTTCTTT | CAITEQGTEAFF
. | TRBJ1-4 | 14 | . | TRBV4-1 | TGCGCCAGCAGCCACATAGGGACAAAGAAAAGTCTGTTTTTT | CASSHIGTKKSLFF
. | TRBJ1-4 | 13 | . | TRBV18 | TGTGCCAGCTCAGGGACTTCGAGTGAAAAACTGTTTTTT | CASSGTSSEKLFF
. | TRBJ2-3 | 12 | . | TRBV5-1 | TGCGCCAGCAGCTCGGGGGCAGATACGCAGTATTTT | CASSSGADTQYF
. | TRBJ2-1 | 14 | . | TRBV13 | TGTGCCAGCCGCTGGCAATCCTCCTACAATGAGCAGTTCTTC | CASRWQSSYNEQFF
. | TRBJ1-4 | 12 | . | TRBV28 | TGTGCCAGCCGCTCCACGAGGGAAAAACTGTTTTTT | CASRSTREKLFF
. | TRBJ2-5 | 13 | once | TRBV7-3 | TGTGCCAGCAGCTTAGGGGAGCGAGAGACCCAGTACTTC | CASSLGERETQYF
. | TRBJ2-1 | 15 | . | TRBV14 | TGTGCCAGCAGCCAAGATCTAGGACGGAGGCAAGAGCAGTTCTTC | CASSQDLGRRQEQFF
. | TRBJ1-6 | 16 | . | TRBV7-2 | TGTGCCAGCAGCTTAGTAGGGGGGGAAGTAGGGTCACCCCTCCACTTT | CASSLVGGEVGSPLHF
. | TRBJ2-1 | 12 | . | TRBV10-3 | TGTGCCATCGGGGCAGGGTTAAATGAGCAGTTCTTC | CAIGAGLNEQFF
. | TRBJ1-5 | 13 | few | TRBV5-1 | TGCGCCAGCAGCTTGATGCCCAATCAGCCCCAGCATTTT | CASSLMPNQPQHF
. | TRBJ2-1 | 13 | . | TRBV10-3 | TGTGCCATCACCTCGACTAGAGGCAATGAGCAGTTCTTC | CAITSTRGNEQFF
. | TRBJ2-1 | 15 | . | TRBV9 | TGTGCCAGCAGCGTAGTGCAGGGCAGGGACAATGAGCAGTTCTTC | CASSVVQGRDNEQFF
TRBD1 | TRBJ1-2 | 14 | . | TRBV18 | TGTGCCAGCTCTCCGACAGGGGGTGGATATGGCTACACCTTC | CASSPTGGGYGYTF
TRBD1 | TRBJ2-5 | 15 | . | TRBV6-2/TRBV6-3 | TGTGCCAGCAGTGAGAGGACAGGGGGTCGGGAGACCCAGTACTTC | CASSERTGGRETQYF
TRBD2 | TRBJ2-1 | 16 | . | TRBV4-1 | TGCGCCAGCAGCCAAGACGGGACTAGCGGGATCACTGAGCAGTTCTTC | CASSQDGTSGITEQFF
. | TRBJ2-3 | 16 | . | TRBV27 | TGTGCCAGCAGTCCTTTTCCGACAGCGGACTCGGATACGCAGTATTTT | CASSPFPTADSDTQYF
. | TRBJ2-1 | 16 | . | TRBV19 | TGTGCCAGTTCCACCCTGGACCGTACCTCCTACAATGAGCAGTTCTTC | CASSTLDRTSYNEQFF
. | TRBJ2-3 | 14 | . | TRBV7-3 | TGTGCCAGCAGCTTGGTGGGGGCCACAGATACGCAGTATTTT | CASSLVGATDTQYF
. | TRBJ2-5 | 14 | . | TRBV21-1 | TGTGCCAGCAGCATCGGGCAGGGGTCGGCCCCCCAGTACTTC | CASSIGQGSAPQYF
TRBD1 | TRBJ2-2 | 16 | . | TRBV10-2 | TGCGCCAGCAGGGGTCCGGGACAGGGCAGCACCGGGGAGCTGTTTTTT | CASRGPGQGSTGELFF
TRBD2 | TRBJ2-3 | 20 | . | TRBV4-1 | TGCGCCAGCAGCCTACATACTTTTAGCGGGAGGGCCTCCCTCACAGATACGCAGTATTTT | CASSLHTFSGRASLTDTQYF
. | TRBJ2-5 | 8 | . | TRBV20-1 | TGCAGTGCGATGACCCAGTACTTC | CSAMTQYF
TRBD2 | TRBJ2-7 | 14 | . | TRBV2 | TGTGCCAGCAGTGATCAGCGGGGGGCGGGCGAGCAGTACTTC | CASSDQRGAGEQYF
. | TRBJ1-2 | 14 | . | TRBV5-1 | TGCGCCAGCAGCTTGGAGACGGGGAACTATGGCTACACCTTC | CASSLETGNYGYTF
. | TRBJ2-3 | 11 | . | TRBV28 | TGTGCCAGCAGCCTCTCTGTCACGCAGTATTTT | CASSLSVTQYF
TRBD1 | TRBJ2-1 | 19 | once | TRBV6-9 | TGTGCCAGCAGTTACCCCCGAGAAGGCCGGGACAGGGGACAATATGAGCAGTTCTTC | CASSYPREGRDRGQYEQFF
TRBD2 | TRBJ2-7 | 14 | once | TRBV28 | TGTGCCAGCTTAAACCCGGGACGGGGGGTCGAGCAGTACTTC | CASLNPGRGVEQYF
TRBD2 | TRBJ2-1 | 14 | once | TRBV19 | TGTGCCAGTAGTACTTTTCTAGCGGCCAATGAGCAGTTCTTC | CASSTFLAANEQFF
TRBD2 | TRBJ2-3 | 16 | . | TRBV25-1 | TGTGCCAGCAGTGACGACCTAGCGGGAAGCACAGATACGCAGTATTTT | CASSDDLAGSTDTQYF
. | TRBJ2-7 | 13 | . | TRBV19 | TGTGCCAGTAGTACGGGGGACTCCTACGAGCAGTACTTC | CASSTGDSYEQYF
. | TRBJ2-2 | 15 | . | TRBV5-1 | TGCGCCAGCAGCTTGGGGGACGTCTCCCCCGGGGAGCTGTTTTTT | CASSLGDVSPGELFF